The source of this T cell receptor (beta chain) is a study of regulatory T cells in long-lasting Graves disease (dated by TCRdb to the early 2020s). With respect to the entire study: In the newly diagnosed Graves' disease group, patients had been taking antithyroid drugs for less than 3 months. Peripheral blood TCR sequencing and RNA sequencing compared persistent Graves' disease patients with newly diagnosed Graves' disease patients. A total of roughly 33 samples underwent TCR sequencing: some 13 from persistent and roughly 20 from newly diagnosed Graves' disease patients. The study was registered as a clinical trial and conducted in China.

CDR1 and CDR2 (KGHDR, SFDVKD) derive from the germline V gene. The CDR3 has 21 amino acids, counting the end cysteine and phenylalanine. Left in the record is the CDR3 DNA by itself, 63 bases read in frame from the first base. A distance of 33 bases separates the germline ends of V and J, which lose 4 bases and 4 bases respectively. The time point label for this specimen denotes: newly diagnosed GD, antithyroid drugs for less than 3 months. RNA was extracted from PBMCs in TRIzol for both TCR sequencing and RNA sequencing. Graves' disease was diagnosed according to American Thyroid Association guidelines. Patients were recruited from an endocrinology department in Xi'an, China. Each patient gave 9 to 10 milliliters of peripheral blood, collected in an EDTA anticoagulant tube. Ficoll Paque Plus density gradient separation was used to isolate PBMCs, and no further T cell sorting was performed. RNA quality was checked with an Agilent 2100 Bioanalyzer and agarose gel, and concentration with a NanoDrop 2000.

Broader findings and caveats from the paper: Persistent patients shared more public clonotypes among themselves (roughly 2,700) than newly diagnosed patients did (roughly 910). The authors acknowledged the small sample size as a limitation that may reduce accuracy. Peripheral blood alone was examined, since thyroid tissue, which constituted the primary lesion, could not be accessed. Sequencing and analysis were restricted to the TCR beta chain. Compared with newly diagnosed patients, persistent Graves' disease patients had lower TCR Shannon entropy and fewer highly expanded clones, which suggests clonal expansion. Persistent disease showed preferential use of TRBV28, TRBJ1-2 and TRBJ2-5, whereas newly diagnosed disease favored TRBV20-1 and TRBJ2-1.

This clonotype was found a few times. Its antigen has not been determined. No base quality information exists; no much larger clone differs at one position. Library method: multiplex PCR. Sequencing instrument: Illumina HiSeq 4000. TCR beta libraries were built with iRepertoire HTBI primers and Arm-PCR amplification of CDR3 regions. PCR products were gel purified before sequencing. The paper's data handling went like this. Gene usage analysis of CDR3 amino acid clonotypes relied on the 55 to 80 TRBV and 12 to 15 TRBJ segments identified across samples. COPE and FqMerger were used to merge the filtered high-quality paired reads into contigs. BLAST was used to align contigs to IMGT TRBV, TRBD and TRBJ reference genes, and CDR3 was defined according to IMGT. Highly expanded clones were defined as clonotypes with a frequency above 0.1%. Shannon entropy was used to measure repertoire diversity, and the Gini coefficient was used to measure V-J evenness. A clonotype found in more than one individual was treated as public. TCRdb trimmed public reads at Q25 via fastp, called clones via MiXCR and kept in-frame beta chains. Each CDR3 protein gets just one entry, which takes the most common genes and DNA from the rows behind it. The V and J calls and clone size come from TCRdb's table, not from the authors' own analysis. This sample comprises about 430,000 distinct CDR3 sequences, about 15% of them detected only once. Approximately 7.8% of the sample is in the top ten clones.

The sample also formed part of further work on T cells in Graves' hyperthyroidism and ophthalmopathy. As the second paper documents: Graves' hyperthyroidism was defined as stable when no progression to ophthalmopathy occurred over 18 months of follow-up. The hyperthyroidism patients were between 18 and 65 years old and newly diagnosed, with a disease duration of less than 2 months. Any patient with an uncontrolled infection, another autoimmune disease, pregnancy or lactation was excluded. Diagnoses relied on clinical symptoms, serum thyroxine and TRAb, thyroid ultrasound and orbital computed tomography. The TCR CDR3 was subjected to a first round of RT-PCR using the HTBI primer set and the Qiagen OneStep RT-PCR kit. Blood samples also contained most of the expanded thyroid clonotypes (frequency above 0.001), which suggests that blood repertoires may reflect thyroid immune responses. Ophthalmopathy was separated from stable hyperthyroidism by a 13 V-J signature model, with approximately 90% sensitivity and about 81% specificity obtained in cross-validation and 80%/75% obtained in testing. In validation, progression to ophthalmopathy was predicted by the model with roughly 71% sensitivity and roughly 76% specificity, a median of approximately 6.5 months before onset. To identify TCR V-J signatures that set the groups apart, the researchers used a discovery cohort of more than 95 patients, made up of around 40 with Graves' ophthalmopathy and about 60 with stable Graves' hyperthyroidism. Prospective prediction of ophthalmopathy was tested in an independent validation cohort of some 19 hyperthyroidism patients and 17 patients who later progressed to ophthalmopathy. For training and testing, the 100 or so patients in the discovery cohort were randomly divided in a 7:3 ratio. The study also compared thyroid tissue and blood T-cell repertoires from several Graves' hyperthyroidism patients. After blood sampling, hyperthyroidism patients were treated with methimazole at a starting dose of 30 mg daily, and ophthalmopathy patients were treated with high-dose intravenous methylprednisolone. Libraries were constructed in a second round of multiplex PCR, after which size selection and purification were carried out. Sequencing of the libraries was done on an Illumina HiSeq2000 using paired-end 100 bp reads. Raw data were processed with SOAPnuke, discarding reads with adapters, uncalled bases, mean Phred below 15, or no exact constant-primer or identifier match. COPE v1.2.5 was used to merge high-quality paired reads, and clonotypes were defined as unique nucleotide sequences. MiTCR v1.1 was used to align the clonotypes against IMGT TRBV, TRBD and TRBJ reference segments. The analysis was restricted to V-J combinations with a frequency above 0.0001, which together covered just over 98% of the repertoires. A TCS score was defined as the ratio of F50 (clonal expansion) to E x V (chaos), with BLOSUM62-based TCRdist applied between CDR3 peptides within each V-J. Welch's t-statistics and random forest reduced around 510 V-J features to 13, which were used in a naive Bayes classifier (R e1071). No statistical method was used to fix the sample size in advance, and group allocation was not hidden from the investigators. The paper describes TCR Vbeta CDR3 sequencing of 120 to 150 peripheral blood samples, made up of about 40 ophthalmopathy patients, more than 70 hyperthyroidism patients and approximately 17 progressor patients.

The sequence was obtained from a woman aged 40 to 50 with Graves disease. Donor details come from another sample of the same person, matched by shared clones. The input for sequencing was peripheral blood mononuclear cells (PBMCs), taken at new diagnosis, from a patient treated with antithyroid drugs. The V gene is TRBV24-1 and the J gene is TRBJ1-2; the D gene is possibly TRBD1, with 5 bases matching. The CDR3 corresponds to CATSDYERQKRDPHGTYGYTF. The sequenced DNA: TGTGCCACCAGTGACTACGAACGACAAAAACGGGACCCACATGGGACCTATGGCTACACCTTC.